This is a list of T cell receptor beta chains from one sample in a study of shared T cell receptors in the human thymus. Measured with immunoSEQ multiplex PCR; TCRdb has only the in-frame clones, and not every one. Of 720,000 or so clones listed, 80% to 90% are singletons. This sample also appeared in a second study, on human thymus T cells.

The sample comprised thymocytes. Source of these receptors: a girl under two years old with a congenital heart defect. The CDR3 runs from the conserved cysteine through the conserved F or W. The D gene is left open where the match is weak. Clone size is not always given. Where it is, it says once, few, many or a class for expanded clones.

>TRBD1|TRBV14|TRBJ2-7|NA|13
CASQSGTGSEQYF
TGTGCCAGCCAATCCGGGACAGGGAGCGAGCAGTACTTC
>NA|TRBV7-2|TRBJ2-7|NA|15
CASSFDAGAAGEQYF
TGTGCCAGCAGCTTCGACGCGGGGGCCGCAGGCGAGCAGTACTTC
>NA|TRBV7-6|TRBJ1-1|NA|16
CASSSGQLRGRTEAFF
TGTGCCAGCAGCTCCGGACAGCTTAGGGGTCGGACTGAAGCTTTCTTT
>TRBD1|TRBV6-4|TRBJ2-5|NA|21
CASSDPTPGQGASLYQETQYF
TGTGCCAGCAGTGACCCGACTCCGGGACAGGGGGCGAGCCTTTACCAAGAGACTCAGTACTTC
>TRBD1|TRBV5-4|TRBJ2-1|few|17
CASSPMDRGEGDNEQFF
TGTGCCAGCAGCCCGATGGACAGGGGTGAAGGGGACAATGAGCAGTTCTTC
>TRBD1|TRBV7-9|TRBJ1-2|NA|17
CASRSRGKGQSNYGYTF
TGTGCCAGCCGAAGCCGAGGGAAGGGACAGTCAAACTATGGCTACACCTTC
>NA|TRBV5-4|TRBJ2-5|NA|15
CASSDNTDYQETQYF
TGTGCCAGCAGCGACAACACAGATTACCAAGAGACCCAGTACTTC
>TRBD2|TRBV5-1|TRBJ2-6|NA|19
CASSPSGERGGPGANVLTF
TGCGCCAGCAGCCCCTCGGGTGAGCGGGGGGGCCCAGGGGCCAACGTCCTGACTTTC
>TRBD1|TRBV28|TRBJ2-7|NA|13
CAVTGPNAGEQYF
TGTGCTGTGACAGGGCCTAACGCTGGCGAGCAGTACTTC
>NA|TRBV25-1|TRBJ2-7|once|15
CASSGDTKGSYEQYF
TGTGCCAGCAGTGGGGACACCAAAGGCTCCTACGAGCAGTACTTC
>NA|TRBV5-4|TRBJ1-1|NA|14
CASSPQGFSTEAFF
TGTGCCAGCAGCCCACAGGGTTTTTCGACTGAAGCTTTCTTT
>TRBD2|TRBV7-7|TRBJ2-5|NA|16
CASSLGRGGAGETQYF
TGTGCCAGCAGCTTAGGACGCGGGGGGGCCGGTGAGACCCAGTACTTC
>TRBD1|TRBV11-2|TRBJ2-1|NA|12
CASSLTGDEQFF
TGTGCCAGCAGCTTGACAGGGGATGAGCAGTTCTTC
>TRBD2|TRBV9|TRBJ2-3|NA|19
CASSVVGIGLAGFTDTQYF
TGTGCCAGCAGCGTAGTAGGGATAGGACTAGCGGGATTCACAGATACGCAGTATTTT
>NA|TRBV7-2|TRBJ2-7|NA|14
CASSLVGRVSEQYF
TGTGCCAGCAGCTTAGTGGGCAGGGTCTCCGAGCAGTACTTC
>NA|TRBV27|TRBJ2-7|NA|15
CASRLGGGASYEQYF
TGTGCCAGCAGACTCGGCGGAGGCGCCTCCTACGAGCAGTACTTC
>TRBD1|TRBV30|TRBJ1-4|NA|16
CAWKPGQGIPNEKLFF
TGTGCCTGGAAGCCGGGACAGGGGATTCCTAATGAAAAACTGTTTTTT
>TRBD1|TRBV2|TRBJ2-7|once|14
CASILRDRVYEQYF
TGTGCCAGCATCTTACGGGACAGGGTCTACGAGCAGTACTTC
>TRBD1|TRBV4-1|TRBJ1-1|NA|13
CASSQVWDSGAFF
TGCGCCAGCAGCCAAGTTTGGGACAGCGGAGCTTTCTTT
>TRBD2|TRBV2|TRBJ2-1|NA|18
CASSEDLMTGGSYNEQFF
TGTGCCAGCAGTGAAGATTTGATGACGGGGGGCTCCTACAATGAGCAGTTCTTC
>TRBD1|TRBV5-4|TRBJ2-7|NA|18
CASSLCCDRDRGAYEQYF
TGTGCCAGCAGTTTGTGTTGTGACCGGGACAGGGGTGCCTACGAGCAGTACTTC
>NA|TRBV19|TRBJ1-1|NA|17
CASSITDASPTGTEAFF
TGTGCCAGTAGTATAACGGACGCGAGCCCCACAGGCACTGAAGCTTTCTTT
>TRBD2|TRBV5-6|TRBJ2-1|NA|17
CASSVAGLTISYNEQFF
TGTGCCAGCAGCGTAGCGGGATTAACAATCTCCTACAATGAGCAGTTCTTC
>NA|TRBV5-4|TRBJ2-3|NA|14
CASSHTESTDTQYF
TGTGCCAGCAGCCACACAGAGAGCACAGATACGCAGTATTTT
>NA|TRBV6-6|TRBJ1-1|NA|13
CASSSQGNTEAFF
TGTGCCAGCAGTTCACAGGGTAACACTGAAGCTTTCTTT
>NA|TRBV12-5|TRBJ1-1|NA|13
CASGYFADTEAFF
TGTGCTAGTGGCTACTTCGCGGACACTGAAGCTTTCTTT
>NA|TRBV29-1|TRBJ1-1|NA|14
CSVECWGLSTEAFF
TGCAGCGTTGAGTGCTGGGGACTGTCAACTGAAGCTTTCTTT
>TRBD1|TRBV5-4|TRBJ1-5|few|17
CASSRRSDRGLEGPQHF
TGTGCCAGCAGCCGGCGTTCGGACAGGGGCCTGGAGGGGCCCCAGCATTTT
>TRBD1|TRBV5-1|TRBJ2-5|NA|17
CASSSPVSGGGKETQYF
TGCGCCAGCAGCTCGCCGGTTTCAGGGGGCGGGAAGGAGACCCAGTACTTC
>TRBD1|TRBV7-3|TRBJ2-5|NA|15
CASSLTQTGSETQYF
TGTGCCAGCAGCTTAACCCAGACAGGGTCGGAGACCCAGTACTTC
>NA|TRBV27|TRBJ1-5|NA|15
CASSPGTPSNQPQHF
TGTGCCAGCAGCCCCGGGACACCTAGCAATCAGCCCCAGCATTTT
>TRBD1|TRBV6-6|TRBJ2-7|NA|14
CASRGQGARYEQYF
TGTGCCAGCAGGGGACAGGGGGCTCGGTACGAGCAGTACTTC
>NA|TRBV5-1|TRBJ2-1|NA|15
CASSNIGRQTDEQFF
TGCGCCAGCAGCAACATAGGCCGACAGACCGATGAGCAGTTCTTC
>NA|TRBV28|TRBJ1-6|NA|14
CASRPGGEDSPLHF
TGTGCCAGCAGACCGGGTGGCGAGGATTCACCCCTCCACTTT
>NA|TRBV4-1|TRBJ1-2|NA|14
CASSPRTEDYGYTF
TGCGCCAGCAGCCCCCGGACAGAGGACTATGGCTACACCTTC
>TRBD2|TRBV4-3|TRBJ2-1|NA|19
CASSQDEPTTSGGYNEQFF
TGCGCCAGCAGCCAAGATGAACCTACAACTAGCGGGGGTTACAATGAGCAGTTCTTC
>NA|TRBV19|TRBJ1-2|NA|14
CASSIRQPRYGYTF
TGTGCCAGTAGTATTCGACAGCCACGCTATGGCTACACCTTC
>TRBD1|TRBV5-1|TRBJ2-3|once|16
CASSLGGQGYTDTQYF
TGCGCCAGCAGCTTGGGGGGACAGGGGTACACAGATACGCAGTATTTT
>TRBD1|TRBV6-1|TRBJ2-1|NA|15
CASIRTGHLYNEQFF
TGTGCCAGCATCAGGACAGGTCACCTCTACAATGAGCAGTTCTTC
>NA|TRBV10-3|TRBJ1-1|once|12
CRSGTRDTEAFF
TGTCGAAGCGGGACACGAGACACTGAAGCTTTCTTT
>TRBD2|TRBV7-2|TRBJ2-3|NA|15
CASSRTSGTTDTQYF
TGTGCCAGCAGCCGGACTAGCGGAACCACAGATACGCAGTATTTT
>NA|TRBV5-4|TRBJ1-2|few|15
CASTTNHASNYGYTF
TGTGCCAGCACCACTAATCACGCCTCTAACTATGGCTACACCTTC
>NA|TRBV28|TRBJ2-3|NA|17
CASSIVAGAGGTDTQYF
TGTGCCAGCAGCATCGTTGCGGGGGCGGGAGGCACAGATACGCAGTATTTT